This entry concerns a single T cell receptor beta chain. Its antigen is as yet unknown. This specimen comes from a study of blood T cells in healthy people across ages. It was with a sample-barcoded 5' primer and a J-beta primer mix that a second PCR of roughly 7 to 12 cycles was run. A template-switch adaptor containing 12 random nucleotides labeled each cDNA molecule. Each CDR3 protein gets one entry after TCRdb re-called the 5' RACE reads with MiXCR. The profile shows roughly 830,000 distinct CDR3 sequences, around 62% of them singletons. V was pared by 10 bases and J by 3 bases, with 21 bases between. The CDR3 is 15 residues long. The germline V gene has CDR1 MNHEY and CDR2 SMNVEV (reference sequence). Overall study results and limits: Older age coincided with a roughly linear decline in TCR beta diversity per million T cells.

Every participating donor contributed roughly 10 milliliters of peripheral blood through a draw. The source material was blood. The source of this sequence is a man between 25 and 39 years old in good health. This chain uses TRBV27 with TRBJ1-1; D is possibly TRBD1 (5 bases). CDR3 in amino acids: CATRLGAGRDTEAFF. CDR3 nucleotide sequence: TGTGCCACCCGGTTGGGTGCAGGGCGGGACACTGAAGCTTTCTTT.